Listed here are 13 T cell receptor beta chains from one sample, sequenced in a study of T cell changes during pregnancy in multiple sclerosis. Method: immunoSEQ multiplex PCR; TCRdb's copy keeps in-frame clones and lacks some. The sample shows approximately 71,000 clones, more than 90% of them seen only once. The starting material was peripheral blood, obtained in the third trimester of pregnancy. All receptors derive from a female donor with multiple sclerosis, enrolled in a pregnancy study.

The chain uses TRBV14 and TRBJ2-1; D is ambiguous. Trimming shortened V by 3 bases and J by 8 bases, and 14 bases separated the two germline ends. Germline CDR1 reads SGHDN; CDR2 reads FVKESK. The length of the CDR3 is 14 residues. The CDR3, as DNA: TGTGCCAGCAGCCAGACTTCTTCGCTTGATGAGCAGTTCTTC. Encoded protein: CASSQTSSLDEQFF.

V is TRBV5-3 and J is TRBJ1-2; D is ambiguous. TRBV5-3 is sorted into the ORF group, with uncertain function. Trimming took 0 bases from V and 5 from J, leaving 17 bases between them. The CDR3 spans 16 residues. CDR3 sequence reads: CARSLAGRRSGYGYTF. CDR3 DNA: TGTGCCAGAAGCTTGGCCGGACGCAGAAGCGGGTATGGCTACACCTTC.

This sequence joins TRBV6-5 and TRBJ2-3, with a weak D call TRBD2 (6 bases). Germline V gene lookup returns CDR1 MNHEY and CDR2 SVGAGI. Trimming took off 8 bases at V and 1 base at J, with 16 bases between the two ends. The CDR3 length is 15 residues. The CDR3 sequence is CASSLASGRTDTQYF. The DNA of the CDR3 is TGTGCCAGCTCCCTCGCCAGCGGGCGCACAGATACGCAGTATTTT.

The chain joins TRBV14 to TRBJ2-5; 10 nucleotides line up with TRBD2. V was pared by 4 bases and J by 4 bases, with 9 bases of the junction left unmatched. The CDR3 consists of 16 residues. The germline V gene encodes CDR1 SGHDN and CDR2 FVKESK. The CDR3 coding sequence is TGTGCCAGCAGCCCCCGAGCTAGCGGGGGATCAGAGACCCAGTACTTC. Translation: CASSPRASGGSETQYF.

This clone was seen a handful of times. The chain has TRBV27 and TRBJ2-1; no clear D gene. CDR1 and CDR2 from the germline V gene are MNHEY and SMNVEV (reference sequence). This CDR3 region has 14 residues. Trimming removed 2 bases from V and 0 bases from J, with 5 bases in between. The CDR3 DNA follows: TGTGCCAGCAGTTTAGCGAACTCCTACAATGAGCAGTTCTTC. Encoded protein: CASSLANSYNEQFF.

The chain couples TRBV11-2 to TRBJ2-1; 7 bases agree with TRBD2. Germline loops: CDR1 SGHAT, CDR2 FQNNGV. The junction had 4 bases not matched to a gene; V was cut back by 5 bases and J by 6 bases. The CDR3 is 13 residues long. Here the CDR3 reads CASSPRTSNEQFF. The CDR3, as DNA: TGTGCCAGCAGCCCCCGGACTAGCAATGAGCAGTTCTTC.

The CDR3 DNA reads TGTGCCAGTAGTGAGACTAGCGGGAGCTCCTACGAGCAGTACTTC. Translated: CASSETSGSSYEQYF. This rearrangement joins TRBV19 to TRBJ2-7; TRBD2 matches 12 bases. The CDR3 is made up of 15 amino acids. CDR1 and CDR2 from the germline V gene are LNHDA and SQIVND (reference sequence). Unmatched junction bases numbered 2, after V lost 5 bases and J lost 0 bases.

V gene TRBV4-2 combines with J gene TRBJ2-3; 12 nucleotides match TRBD2. The CDR3 is 16 amino acids. V dropped 1 base and J dropped 4; count of bases not matched to a gene: 3. Per germline, CDR1 LGHNA and CDR2 YNFKEQ. CDR3 protein: CASSQGLAGGSDTQYF. CDR3 coding DNA: TGTGCCAGCAGCCAAGGCCTAGCGGGAGGGTCAGATACGCAGTATTTT.

This chain joins TRBV5-1 and TRBJ1-5; D might be TRBD1 (6 bases). This CDR3 is 14 amino acids long. V lost 0 bases, J lost 6 bases, and 10 bases lay in between. Germline CDR1 and CDR2: SGHRS and YFSETQ. In nucleotides, the CDR3 is TGCGCCAGCAGCTTGGAGGGGGTGGGTCAGCCCCAGCATTTT. This sequence encodes CASSLEGVGQPQHF.

This sequence joins TRBV5-1 and TRBJ2-7; TRBD1 matches at 8 bases. V was pared by 4 bases and J by 3 bases, with 9 bases of the junction left unmatched. Germline loops: CDR1 SGHRS, CDR2 YFSETQ. The CDR3 sequence is 15 residues long. This CDR3 reads CASSLSGGASYEQYF. The CDR3 DNA is TGCGCCAGCAGCCTGTCAGGGGGCGCCAGCTACGAGCAGTACTTC.

This clone has a handful of counts. This sequence joins TRBV4-1 and TRBJ1-5; D ambiguous. The CDR3 runs to 17 residues. Germline V CDR1 and CDR2: MGHRA, YSYEKL. Between the trimmed V and J ends, which lost 0 bases and 2 bases, there was a span of 14 bases. The CDR3 loop is CASSQDGSIRGNQPQHF. DNA for the CDR3: TGCGCCAGCAGCCAAGATGGGAGTATTAGAGGCAATCAGCCCCAGCATTTT.

The rearrangement uses TRBV25-1 and TRBJ2-7, with 7 bases lining up with TRBD1. With V trimmed by 4 bases and J by 5 bases, 8 bases remained unmatched. The CDR3 has 14 residues. CDR1 MGHDK and CDR2 SYGVNS come from the germline V gene. The CDR3 DNA follows: TGTGCCAGCAGTGTTCAGCTCGACAGGGACGAGCAGTACTTC. It translates to CASSVQLDRDEQYF.

The V gene is TRBV7-3, the J gene TRBJ2-1, with a weak D call TRBD2 (6 bases). Trimming took 2 bases from V and 10 from J, leaving 12 bases between them. This CDR3 contains 13 residues. The germline V gene has CDR1 SGHTA and CDR2 FQGTGA. CDR3 amino acids: CASSLYREEEQFF. The CDR3 DNA follows: TGTGCCAGCAGCTTATATAGGGAGGAGGAGCAGTTCTTC. The full variable domain, its missing parts supplied by reference TRBV7-3 and TRBJ2-1, is GAGVSQTPSNKVTEKGKYVELRCDPISGHTALYWYRQSLGQGPEFLIYFQGTGAADDSGLPNDRFFAVRPEGSVSTLKIQRTERGDSAVYLCASSLYREEEQFFGPGTRLTVL.